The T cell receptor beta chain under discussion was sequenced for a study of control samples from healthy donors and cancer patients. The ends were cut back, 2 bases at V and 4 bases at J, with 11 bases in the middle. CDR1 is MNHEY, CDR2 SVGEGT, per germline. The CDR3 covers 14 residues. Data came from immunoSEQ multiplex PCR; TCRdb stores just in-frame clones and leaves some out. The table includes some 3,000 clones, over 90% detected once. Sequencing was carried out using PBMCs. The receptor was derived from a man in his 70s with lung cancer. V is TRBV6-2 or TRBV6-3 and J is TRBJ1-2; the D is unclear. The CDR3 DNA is TGTGCCAGCAGTTACGTAGGGCTGGGCTATGGCTACACCTTC. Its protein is CASSYVGLGYGYTF.